Listed here are 17 T cell receptor beta chains from one sample, sequenced in a study of shared clonotypes between healthy human individuals. CD8 cells regarded as naive lacked CD45RO, were positively chosen for CCR7, and omitted terminally differentiated effector memory CD45RA+ cells. Measured with immunoSEQ multiplex PCR; TCRdb has only the in-frame clones, and not every one. The data contain some 600,000 clones, approximately 96% of them singletons. The sample was naive CD8+ T cells sorted from blood. These TCRs come from a woman in her thirties in good health.

Here the CDR3 DNA reads TGCAGCGTTGATCTCTCGGGGAGGGAACTGACAGATACGCAGTATTTT. Protein sequence: CSVDLSGRELTDTQYF. V usage is TRBV29-1 and J usage is TRBJ2-3; the match to TRBD2 covers 7 bases. V shed 3 bases, J shed 3 bases, and the junction held 12 bases outside the gene matches. Germline CDR1 reads SQVTM; CDR2 reads ANQGSEA. There are 16 residues in the CDR3.

The chain combines TRBV9 with TRBJ2-7; D ambiguous. Germline lookup yields CDR1 SGDLS and CDR2 YYNGEE. This CDR3 comprises 15 residues. V gave up 0 bases and J gave up 2 bases, with 12 bases separating them. The CDR3 nucleotides read TGTGCCAGCAGCGTAGATGGCGGAGAGGCCTACGAGCAGTACTTC. Translated, it gives CASSVDGGEAYEQYF.

The chain couples TRBV5-1 to TRBJ1-1, with D possibly being TRBD1 (5 bases). With 3 bases removed from V and 4 bases from J, the gap between germline ends came to 19 bases. CDR3 length: 16 amino acids. Germline V gene sequence: CDR1 SGHRS, CDR2 YFSETQ. CDR3 in amino acids: CASSSGVLGEGTEAFF. For the CDR3, the DNA is TGCGCCAGCAGCTCCGGGGTTTTAGGGGAGGGCACTGAAGCTTTCTTT.

Concerning this clone itself: Other DNA sequences within the sample encode an identical CDR3. V gene TRBV27 combines with J gene TRBJ2-7, with 8 bases lining up with TRBD1. This CDR3 has 13 amino acids. J lost 3 bases, V lost 6 bases, and 4 bases had no gene match. CDR1 and CDR2 from the germline V gene are MNHEY and SMNVEV (reference sequence). The CDR3 DNA reads as TGTGCCAGCAGACCAGGGACAGGCTACGAGCAGTACTTC. This sequence encodes CASRPGTGYEQYF.

Here the CDR3 reads CASSLNREHEQYF. CDR3 DNA sequence: TGTGCCAGCAGCTTAAATCGGGAGCACGAGCAGTACTTC. The chain has TRBV7-9 and TRBJ2-7; a weak D match, TRBD2 (6 bases). Per the germline V gene, CDR1 is SEHNR and CDR2 is FQNEAQ (reference sequence). The CDR3 length is 13 residues. The germline V and J ends were trimmed by 2 bases and 5 bases, with 10 bases remaining between them.

This clone was found a few times. The rearrangement links TRBV9 to TRBJ2-2, with D possibly being TRBD2 (5 bases). Germline V gives CDR1 SGDLS, CDR2 YYNGEE. The ends were cut back, 3 bases at V and 7 bases at J, with 19 bases in the middle. The CDR3 runs 16 residues. CDR3 sequence reads: CASSATRPARSGELFF. In DNA form, the CDR3 reads TGTGCCAGCAGCGCTACTAGGCCCGCTCGGAGCGGGGAGCTGTTTTTT.

V usage is TRBV7-9 and J usage is TRBJ2-1, with D perhaps assigned TRBD1 or TRBD2 (6 bases each). The CDR3 sequence is 12 residues long. Trimming cost V 6 bases and J 7 bases, with 10 bases left between them. Germline V gene sequence: CDR1 SEHNR, CDR2 FQNEAQ (reference sequence). The CDR3 DNA is TGTGCCAGCAGACAAGGGGGGAATGAGCAGTTCTTC. It specifies CASRQGGNEQFF.

The chain is built from TRBV19 and TRBJ2-2; D is uncertain. CDR3 length: 15 residues. Deletions cut 3 bases from V and 7 bases from J, with 15 bases between. Germline V gene lookup returns CDR1 LNHDA and CDR2 SQIVND (reference sequence). CDR3 nucleotide sequence: TGTGCCAGTAGTATCGGAATAGCCTTCTACGGGGAGCTGTTTTTT. Protein sequence: CASSIGIAFYGELFF.

The table lists this clone with a count of one. This chain links TRBV28 with TRBJ1-1; no firm D call. V was trimmed by 3 bases and J by 0 bases, leaving 5 bases between them. Germline CDR1 is MDHEN and CDR2 is SYDVKM. The CDR3 consists of 13 residues. CDR3 amino acids: CASSFPVNTEAFF. The CDR3 DNA sequence: TGTGCCAGCAGTTTCCCAGTGAACACTGAAGCTTTCTTT.

The gene calls are TRBV6-5 and TRBJ2-5, with a possible D match to TRBD2 (6 bases). The CDR3 has 15 amino acids. V dropped 5 bases and J dropped 5 bases, with 18 bases sitting between them. Germline V gene data show CDR1 as MNHEY and CDR2 as SVGAGI. The CDR3 nucleotides are TGTGCCAGCAGTCCGGCTGGAGGGCTCGGGGAGACCCAGTACTTC. The encoded protein is CASSPAGGLGETQYF.

V is TRBV4-1 and J is TRBJ2-1; 7 nucleotides match TRBD2. The V gene end was trimmed by 0 bases and the J gene end by 5 bases; junction bases not matched to a gene: 7. The CDR3 covers 16 residues. Germline CDR1 MGHRA, CDR2 YSYEKL. CDR3 protein: CASSQEGGLPNNEQFF. In DNA form, the CDR3 reads TGCGCCAGCAGCCAAGAGGGAGGGTTGCCCAACAATGAGCAGTTCTTC.

The sample holds one count of this clone. The chain carries TRBV27 and TRBJ1-5; possible D gene TRBD1, 5 bases. This CDR3 is 16 amino acids long. Trimming removed 2 bases at V and 2 bases at J, with 13 bases between. Looked up from germline, CDR1 is MNHEY and CDR2 is SMNVEV (reference sequence). The CDR3 DNA follows: TGTGCCAGCAGTTTAGTATATGGGGGTGGCAATCAGCCCCAGCATTTT. Translated: CASSLVYGGGNQPQHF.

This rearrangement joins TRBV11-1 to TRBJ2-3; TRBD2 might be the D (5 bases). V was cut by 5 bases and J by 0 bases, with 15 bases left in between. Per germline, CDR1 SGHAT and CDR2 FQDESV (reference sequence). The CDR3 is 16 amino acids. Here the CDR3 DNA reads TGTGCCAGCAGCCTCCCACGCGGCGGGAGCACAGATACGCAGTATTTT. Protein: CASSLPRGGSTDTQYF.

The chain couples TRBV28 to TRBJ2-7, with 15 bases that match TRBD2. CDR3 length equals 24 residues. Germline assignment: CDR1 MDHEN and CDR2 SYDVKM. J was trimmed by 4 bases and V by 5 bases; bases with no gene match: 30. This chain's CDR3 is CASSPTQGDGTSGGTKVAPYEQYF. CDR3 nucleotides: TGTGCCAGCAGTCCCACACAGGGGGATGGGACTAGCGGGGGGACCAAGGTTGCCCCTTACGAGCAGTACTTC.

The chain has TRBV7-9 and TRBJ2-1; D might be TRBD1 or TRBD2, each matching 5 bases. The CDR3 is 15 amino acids. Germline CDR1 SEHNR, CDR2 FQNEAQ (reference sequence). V was trimmed by 5 bases and J by 5 bases, leaving 16 bases between them. CDR3 amino acids: CASSVNGAQDNEQFF. In DNA form, the CDR3 reads TGTGCCAGCAGCGTGAACGGGGCCCAGGACAATGAGCAGTTCTTC.

The gene calls are TRBV28 and TRBJ2-7; tentatively, D is TRBD1 (5 bases). CDR1 and CDR2 from the germline V gene are MDHEN and SYDVKM. The CDR3 length is 17 residues. Between the trimmed V and J ends, which lost 2 bases and 1 base, there was a span of 18 bases. The CDR3 nucleotides read TGTGCCAGCAGTTTAAAAGGGGCTGGGTCCTTTTCCTACGAGCAGTACTTC. This codes for CASSLKGAGSFSYEQYF.

A remark on this clone: An end of the junction differs from the germline gene, which may be a read error. The V gene is TRBV19, the J gene TRBJ2-7, with TRBD1 matching 9 bases. The germline CDR1 and CDR2 sequences are LNHDA and SQIVND (reference sequence). This CDR3 has 11 residues. CDR3 sequence: CASSSGTGLNF. In DNA, the CDR3 is TGTGCCAGTAGTAGTGGGACAGGGTTGAACTTC.